This T cell receptor (beta chain) was sequenced for a study of shared clonotypes between healthy human individuals. Study summary: Each donor's CD8 memory used one plate, CD8 naive two, each CD4 subset three. Study results and limitations: Relative to their counterparts shared across all four donors, non-shared clonotypes exhibited diminished generation probabilities.

Adult donors, all healthy and HIV-negative, had no recent acute infections or vaccinations. Germline lookup yields CDR1 MNHEY and CDR2 SMNVEV (reference sequence). The CDR3 runs 14 residues. V was trimmed by 2 bases and J by 2 bases, leaving 6 bases between them. In the case of this clone: Its antigen is currently unknown. This same CDR3 is encoded by further DNA sequences in the sample.

Method: immunoSEQ multiplex PCR; TCRdb's copy keeps in-frame clones and lacks some. The table has some 700,000 clones, 90% seen once; the top ten hold 34%. The source is a man between 18 and 29 years old in good health. Some clones in this sample may be carry-over from other donors' samples. The chain is built from TRBV27 and TRBJ1-4, with D possibly matching TRBD1 (6 bases). The sequenced sample consisted of memory CD8+ T cells from PBMCs. Noted subset: CD45RO+ cells pooled with CCR7-negative TemRA cells. CDR3 protein: CASSLRGTNEKLFF. The CDR3 nucleotides read TGTGCCAGCAGTTTAAGGGGGACTAATGAAAAACTGTTTTTT.